A selection of T cell receptor beta chains follows, all from one sample in a study of T cell responses to AZD1222 COVID-19 vaccine. Assay used: immunoSEQ multiplex PCR; TCRdb lists only in-frame clones, some missing. The profile shows 190,000 or so clones, 93% of them singletons. The starting material was peripheral blood, obtained 28 days after the second AZD1222 dose. The receptor set was obtained from an adult who received the AZD1222 COVID-19 vaccine. The CDR3 runs from the conserved cysteine through the conserved F or W. The D gene is left open where the match is weak. Not every row has a clone size; where given, it reads once, few, many or a size class.

j_gene: TRBJ1-2
v_gene: TRBV5-1
abundance: .
d_gene: .
CDR3nt: TGCGCCAGCAGCTTGGGACACCCTCAGGGCGGCTACACCTTC
CDR3aa: CASSLGHPQGGYTF

j_gene: TRBJ1-5
v_gene: TRBV28
abundance: .
d_gene: .
CDR3nt: TGTGCCAGCACCCTCACCTCATTGCAGCCCCAGCATTTT
CDR3aa: CASTLTSLQPQHF

j_gene: TRBJ2-7
v_gene: TRBV27
abundance: .
d_gene: .
CDR3nt: TGTGCCAGCAGTAGAGGACAGCCAGTCTCCTACGAGCAGTACTTC
CDR3aa: CASSRGQPVSYEQYF

j_gene: TRBJ1-1
v_gene: TRBV5-4
abundance: .
d_gene: .
CDR3nt: TGTGCCAGCAGGGATTTAGCCCCTAACACTGAAGCTTTCTTT
CDR3aa: CASRDLAPNTEAFF

j_gene: TRBJ2-1
v_gene: TRBV7-9
abundance: .
d_gene: .
CDR3nt: TGTGCCAGCACCGCGCCGGTAACCACCTACAATGAGCAGTTCTTC
CDR3aa: CASTAPVTTYNEQFF

j_gene: TRBJ1-2
v_gene: TRBV9
abundance: .
d_gene: TRBD1
CDR3nt: TGTGCCAGCAGTCGACAGGGGACTGGAGGCTACACCTTC
CDR3aa: CASSRQGTGGYTF

j_gene: TRBJ1-1
v_gene: TRBV9
abundance: .
d_gene: .
CDR3nt: TGTGCCAGCAGCGTAGCGGGGGCGGGGAGCACTGAAGCTTTCTTT
CDR3aa: CASSVAGAGSTEAFF

j_gene: TRBJ1-6
v_gene: TRBV5-8
abundance: .
d_gene: .
CDR3nt: TGTGCCAGCAGCGTGGGCAGCAGCTCCTATAATTCACCCCTCCACTTT
CDR3aa: CASSVGSSSYNSPLHF

j_gene: TRBJ1-1
v_gene: TRBV5-1
abundance: .
d_gene: .
CDR3nt: TGCGCCAGCAGCCCTGACGGGAACACTGAAGCTTTCTTT
CDR3aa: CASSPDGNTEAFF

j_gene: TRBJ2-5
v_gene: TRBV7-9
abundance: .
d_gene: TRBD2
CDR3nt: TGTGCCAGCAGCTTAGAGGCGGGAGGGGTGGAGACCCAGTACTTC
CDR3aa: CASSLEAGGVETQYF

j_gene: TRBJ1-6
v_gene: TRBV5-6
abundance: .
d_gene: .
CDR3nt: TGTGCCAGCAGCCCTCTTGGCTTCGATAATTCACCCCTCCACTTT
CDR3aa: CASSPLGFDNSPLHF

j_gene: TRBJ1-1
v_gene: TRBV7-2
abundance: .
d_gene: .
CDR3nt: TGTGCCAGCAGCCAGAACAGGGATGGGGGGTCAGAAGCTTTCTTT
CDR3aa: CASSQNRDGGSEAFF

j_gene: TRBJ1-2
v_gene: TRBV5-6
abundance: .
d_gene: TRBD1
CDR3nt: TGTGCCAGCAGCTTTGGACAGGTGGATGGCTACACCTTC
CDR3aa: CASSFGQVDGYTF

j_gene: TRBJ1-5
v_gene: TRBV19
abundance: once
d_gene: TRBD1
CDR3nt: TGTGCCAGTCGGACAGGCCCTGGCAGCAATCAGCCCCAGCATTTT
CDR3aa: CASRTGPGSNQPQHF